The rows below give T cell receptor beta chains drawn from one sample of a study of low-dose radiotherapy and immunotherapy resistance in tumors. TCRdb redid the calling of the reads with MiXCR, one entry per CDR3 protein. The data show approximately 47,000 distinct CDR3 sequences, about 10% seen once. The sequences come from PBMCs, collected before treatment. These receptor sequences come from a female donor with ovarian cancer. CDR3s leave out the opening cysteine and the closing phenylalanine or tryptophan.

CDR3	V	J
ASSPLGGTEQY	TRBV18	TRBJ2-7
ASSRGQGKLF	TRBV12-3/TRBV12-4	TRBJ2-2
ASSPAINEQY	TRBV18	TRBJ2-7
RRGAGNEKLF	TRBV20-1	TRBJ1-4
ASNDRVGYGYT	TRBV7-9	TRBJ1-2
ASTQVGQNTEAF	TRBV6-6	TRBJ1-1
ASSLLGNQPQH	TRBV12-3/TRBV12-4	TRBJ1-5
ASSFAGPKNTGELF	TRBV11-2	TRBJ2-2
ASGSPDPAPVLNYEQY	TRBV12-5	TRBJ2-7
ASSLEGEADTQY	TRBV5-1	TRBJ2-3
ASSARDRQTGELF	TRBV2	TRBJ2-2
ASSEAQAGYIQY	TRBV13	TRBJ2-4
ASSPEGSYEQY	TRBV9	TRBJ2-7
ASSTGTGGFEQY	TRBV5-1	TRBJ2-7
ASSLGQGGYGYT	TRBV13	TRBJ1-2
ASSLDGGSYEQY	TRBV5-1	TRBJ2-7
ASSWTRDRGDNEQF	TRBV25-1	TRBJ2-1
ASSDRGRNYGYT	TRBV2	TRBJ1-2
ASSLEGSATRGETQY	TRBV5-1	TRBJ2-5
ASRATTIQETQY	TRBV2	TRBJ2-5
ASSLGTGASTEAF	TRBV7-6	TRBJ1-1
ASSLWGPYNEQF	TRBV27	TRBJ2-1
ASSGSRVGNEQF	TRBV2	TRBJ2-1
ASSHRGIGNEQF	TRBV6-5	TRBJ2-1
ASSSDSLDTGELF	TRBV5-1	TRBJ2-2
SVDPRGGTDTQY	TRBV29-1	TRBJ2-3
ASSLRRQGSDEQY	TRBV4-2	TRBJ2-7
ASSQGASYRQETQY	TRBV14	TRBJ2-5
ASSPRGETQY	TRBV6-5	TRBJ2-5
ASSSATGGGTDTQY	TRBV7-8	TRBJ2-3
ASSLSPSGGEETQY	TRBV7-2	TRBJ2-5
SVRRDTNTQY	TRBV29-1	TRBJ2-3
ASSFGRGYGYT	TRBV7-2	TRBJ1-2
ASRNQGARDQPQH	TRBV19	TRBJ1-5
ASSTGTGELF	TRBV9	TRBJ2-2
ASSHQWEQF	TRBV11-1	TRBJ2-1
ASSPGAGSDYT	TRBV12-3/TRBV12-4	TRBJ1-2
ASSLMGQGYEQY	TRBV7-3	TRBJ2-7
ASKEITGGVLH	TRBV25-1	TRBJ1-6
ASTQSGVAGANVLT	TRBV28	TRBJ2-6
AISDTGELFF	TRBV10-3	TRBJ2-2
ASSPRGTAGSQF	TRBV5-6	TRBJ2-1
ATSQSGRTDTQY	TRBV6-2/TRBV6-3	TRBJ2-3
ASSETSGLVDEQF	TRBV19	TRBJ2-1
ASSEASGRAFSNEQF	TRBV25-1	TRBJ2-1
SVEDGHAGNTIY	TRBV29-1	TRBJ1-3
ASSPAVTGGGYT	TRBV11-2	TRBJ1-2
ASSGTHEQF	TRBV6-1	TRBJ2-1
AISVQAGVYEQY	TRBV10-3	TRBJ2-7
ASSGQGNTGELF	TRBV19	TRBJ2-2
ASSQDGSGTYNEQF	TRBV4-1	TRBJ2-1
ASRVQGNTEAF	TRBV2	TRBJ1-1
ASSPPAGAETQY	TRBV5-6	TRBJ2-5
ASRGAIIAGVRAGVEQY	TRBV2	TRBJ2-7
ASSFAGADTQY	TRBV7-9	TRBJ2-3
ASSYFTGEQY	TRBV7-2	TRBJ2-7
AWSVKRGANTGELF	TRBV30	TRBJ2-2
ASSLISGGVGEQF	TRBV12-3/TRBV12-4	TRBJ2-1
AISESQDPYEQY	TRBV10-3	TRBJ2-7
ASSPPLAGGRVNEQF	TRBV6-5	TRBJ2-1